This T cell receptor beta chain comes out of a study of T cell changes during pregnancy in multiple sclerosis. Germline values: CDR1 WSHSY, CDR2 SAAADI. This CDR3 contains 16 residues. J gave up 6 bases and V 6 bases, and 8 bases lay outside the gene matches. Assay used: immunoSEQ multiplex PCR; TCRdb lists only in-frame clones, some missing. Here the sample spans about 40,000 clones, approximately 90% being singletons. The specimen was CD4+ T cells from peripheral blood mononuclear cells, collected in the first trimester of pregnancy. This receptor was identified in a female donor with multiple sclerosis, enrolled in a pregnancy study. V usage is TRBV10-2 and J usage is TRBJ2-7; TRBD2 aligns across 16 bases. DNA for the CDR3: TGCGCCAGCAGGGGGGGACTAGCGGGAGGGCCGGGCGAGCAGTACTTC. As protein: CASRGGLAGGPGEQYF.